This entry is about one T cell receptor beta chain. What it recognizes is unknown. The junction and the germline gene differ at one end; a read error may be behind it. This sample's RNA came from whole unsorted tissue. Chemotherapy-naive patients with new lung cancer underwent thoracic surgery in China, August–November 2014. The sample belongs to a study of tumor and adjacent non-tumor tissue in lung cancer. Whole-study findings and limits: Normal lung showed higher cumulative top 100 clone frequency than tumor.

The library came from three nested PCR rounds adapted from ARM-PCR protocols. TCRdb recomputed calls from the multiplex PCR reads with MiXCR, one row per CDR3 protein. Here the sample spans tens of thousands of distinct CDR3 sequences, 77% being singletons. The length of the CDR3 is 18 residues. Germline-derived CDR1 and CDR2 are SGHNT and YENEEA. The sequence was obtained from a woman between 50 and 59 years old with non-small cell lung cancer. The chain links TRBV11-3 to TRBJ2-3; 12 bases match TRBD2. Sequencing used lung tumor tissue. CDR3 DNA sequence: TGTGCCAGCAGCTTAGGACTAGCGGGAGTAGGGGGCACAGGTACGCAATATTTT. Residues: CASSLGLAGVGGTGTQYF.